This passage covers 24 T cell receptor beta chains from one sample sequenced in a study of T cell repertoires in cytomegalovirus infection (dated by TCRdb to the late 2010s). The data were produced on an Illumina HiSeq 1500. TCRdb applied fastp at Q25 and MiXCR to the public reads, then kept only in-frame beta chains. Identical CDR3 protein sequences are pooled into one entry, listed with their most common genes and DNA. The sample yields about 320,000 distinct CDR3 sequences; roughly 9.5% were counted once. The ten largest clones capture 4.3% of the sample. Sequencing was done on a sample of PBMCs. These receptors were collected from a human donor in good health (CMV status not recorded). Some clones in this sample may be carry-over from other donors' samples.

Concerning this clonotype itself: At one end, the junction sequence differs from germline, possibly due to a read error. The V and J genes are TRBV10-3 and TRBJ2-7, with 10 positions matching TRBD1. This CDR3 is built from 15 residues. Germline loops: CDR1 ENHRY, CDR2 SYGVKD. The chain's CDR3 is CPISESETGGGEQYF. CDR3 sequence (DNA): TGTCCCATCAGTGAGTCCGAGACAGGGGGCGGCGAGCAGTACTTC.

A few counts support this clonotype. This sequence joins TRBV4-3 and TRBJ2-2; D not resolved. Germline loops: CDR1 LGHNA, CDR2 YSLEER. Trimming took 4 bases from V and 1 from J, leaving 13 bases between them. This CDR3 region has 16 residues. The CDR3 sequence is CASSPVPPGNTGELFF. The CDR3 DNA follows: TGCGCCAGCAGCCCGGTCCCCCCAGGGAACACCGGGGAGCTGTTTTTT.

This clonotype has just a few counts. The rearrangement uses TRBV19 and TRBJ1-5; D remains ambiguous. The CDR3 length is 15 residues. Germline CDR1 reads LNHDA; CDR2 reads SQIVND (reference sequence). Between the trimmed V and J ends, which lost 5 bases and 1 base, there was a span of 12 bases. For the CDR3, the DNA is TGTGCCAGTAGTTCGACGGGTTCCAGCAATCAGCCCCAGCATTTT. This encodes CASSSTGSSNQPQHF.

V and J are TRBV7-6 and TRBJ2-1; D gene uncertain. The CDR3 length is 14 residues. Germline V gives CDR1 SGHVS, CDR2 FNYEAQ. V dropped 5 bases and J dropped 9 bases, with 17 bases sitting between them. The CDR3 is CASSLSSVSPEQFF. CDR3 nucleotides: TGTGCCAGCAGCCTAAGTTCGGTCTCCCCTGAGCAGTTCTTC.

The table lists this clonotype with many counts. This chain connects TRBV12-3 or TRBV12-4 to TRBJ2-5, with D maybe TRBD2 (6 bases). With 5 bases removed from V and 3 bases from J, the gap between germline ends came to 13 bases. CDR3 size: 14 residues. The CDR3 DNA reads TGTGCCAGCAGTACAGGACTATCCGAAGAGACCCAGTACTTC. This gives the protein CASSTGLSEETQYF.

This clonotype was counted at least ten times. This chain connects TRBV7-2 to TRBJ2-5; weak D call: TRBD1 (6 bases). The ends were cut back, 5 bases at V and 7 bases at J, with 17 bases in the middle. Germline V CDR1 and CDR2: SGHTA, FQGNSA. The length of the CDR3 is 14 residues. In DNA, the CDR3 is TGTGCCAGCAGCCAAACAGGGCCCACGGTGACCCAGTACTTC. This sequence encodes CASSQTGPTVTQYF.

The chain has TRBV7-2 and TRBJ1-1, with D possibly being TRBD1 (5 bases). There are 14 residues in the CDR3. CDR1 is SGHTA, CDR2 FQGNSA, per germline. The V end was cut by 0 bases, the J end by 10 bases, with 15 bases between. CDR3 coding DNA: TGTGCCAGCAGCTTAGCCTCTCTGGGGCAGGGAGCTTTCTTT. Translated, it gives CASSLASLGQGAFF.

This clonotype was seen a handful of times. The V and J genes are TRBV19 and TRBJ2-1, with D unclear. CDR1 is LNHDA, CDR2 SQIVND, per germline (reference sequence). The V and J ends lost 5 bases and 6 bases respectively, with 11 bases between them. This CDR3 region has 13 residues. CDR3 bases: TGTGCCAGTAGTGAGAGGACCATCAATGAGCAGTTCTTC. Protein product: CASSERTINEQFF.

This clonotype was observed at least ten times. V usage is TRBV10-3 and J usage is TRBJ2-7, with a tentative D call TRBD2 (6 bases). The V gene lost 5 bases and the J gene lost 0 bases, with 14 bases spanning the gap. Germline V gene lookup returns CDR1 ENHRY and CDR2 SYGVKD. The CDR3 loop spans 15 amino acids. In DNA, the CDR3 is TGTGCCATCAGTCGGGCCGCGGGGTCCTCCTACGAGCAGTACTTC. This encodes CAISRAAGSSYEQYF.

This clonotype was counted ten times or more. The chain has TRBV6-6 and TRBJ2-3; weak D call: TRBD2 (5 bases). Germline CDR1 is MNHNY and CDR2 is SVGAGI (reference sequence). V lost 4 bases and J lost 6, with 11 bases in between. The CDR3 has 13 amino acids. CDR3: CASSSSKRDTQYF. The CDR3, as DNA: TGTGCCAGCAGTTCCTCCAAGCGGGATACGCAGTATTTT.

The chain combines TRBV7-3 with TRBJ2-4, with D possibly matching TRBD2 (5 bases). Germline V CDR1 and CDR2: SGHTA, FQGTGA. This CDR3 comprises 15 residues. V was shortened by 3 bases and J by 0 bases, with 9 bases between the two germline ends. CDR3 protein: CASSFKDSAKNIQYF. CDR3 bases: TGTGCCAGCAGCTTCAAGGACTCAGCCAAAAACATTCAGTACTTC.

In DNA, the CDR3 is TGTGCCTGGAGGGCACAGGGGTACACCATATATTTT. It translates to CAWRAQGYTIYF. The chain employs TRBV30 and TRBJ1-3; 7 nucleotides align to TRBD1. CDR3 length: 12 amino acids. Germline CDR1 is GTSNPN and CDR2 is SVGIG (reference sequence). With 3 bases clipped from V and 8 bases from J, the junction kept 4 bases outside the gene matches.

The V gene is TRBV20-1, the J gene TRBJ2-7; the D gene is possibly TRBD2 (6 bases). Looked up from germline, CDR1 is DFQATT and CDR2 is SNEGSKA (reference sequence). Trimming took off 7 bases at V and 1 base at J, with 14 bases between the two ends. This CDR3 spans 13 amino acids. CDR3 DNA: TGCAGTGGAGCCGGGGACTCATCCTACGAGCAGTACTTC. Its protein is CSGAGDSSYEQYF.

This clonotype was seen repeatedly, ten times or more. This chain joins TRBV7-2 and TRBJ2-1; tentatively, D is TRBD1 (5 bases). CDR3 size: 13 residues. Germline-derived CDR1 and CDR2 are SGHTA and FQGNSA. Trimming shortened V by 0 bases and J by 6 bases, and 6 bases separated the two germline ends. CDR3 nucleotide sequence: TGTGCCAGCAGCTTAGCTAGGGGCAATGAGCAGTTCTTC. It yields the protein CASSLARGNEQFF.

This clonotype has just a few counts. In DNA, the CDR3 is TGTGCCAGCAGTTACGGGGGAGAGGCAACTAATGAAAAACTGTTTTTT. Amino acid sequence: CASSYGGEATNEKLFF. The chain joins TRBV6-6 to TRBJ1-4; perhaps TRBD1 as D (5 bases). V dropped 2 bases and J dropped 0 bases, with 10 bases sitting between them. CDR1 MNHNY and CDR2 SVGAGI come from the germline V gene (reference sequence). This CDR3 comprises 16 residues.

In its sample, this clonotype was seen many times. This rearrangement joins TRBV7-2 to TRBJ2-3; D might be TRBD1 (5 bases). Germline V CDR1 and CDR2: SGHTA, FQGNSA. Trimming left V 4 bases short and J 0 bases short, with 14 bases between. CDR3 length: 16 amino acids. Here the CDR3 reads CASSSPLGLSTDTQYF. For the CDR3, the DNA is TGTGCCAGCAGCTCACCTCTGGGGCTAAGCACAGATACGCAGTATTTT. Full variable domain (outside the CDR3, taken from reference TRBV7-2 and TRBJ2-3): GAGVSQSPSNKVTEKGKDVELRCDPISGHTALYWYRQSLGQGLEFLIYFQGNSAPDKSGLPSDRFSAERTGGSVSTLTIQRTQQEDSAVYLCASSSPLGLSTDTQYFGPGTRLTVL.

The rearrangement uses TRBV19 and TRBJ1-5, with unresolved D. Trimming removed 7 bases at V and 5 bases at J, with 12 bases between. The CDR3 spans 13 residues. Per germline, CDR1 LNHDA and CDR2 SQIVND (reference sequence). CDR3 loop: CASTSGGYQPQHF. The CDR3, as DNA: TGTGCCAGTACCTCAGGTGGTTATCAGCCCCAGCATTTT.

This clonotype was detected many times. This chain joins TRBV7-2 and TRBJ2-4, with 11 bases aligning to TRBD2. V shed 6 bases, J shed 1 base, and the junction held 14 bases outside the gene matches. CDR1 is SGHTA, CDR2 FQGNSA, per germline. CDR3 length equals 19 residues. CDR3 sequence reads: CASSSGLIAGGPAKNIQYF. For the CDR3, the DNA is TGTGCCAGCAGTTCTGGGTTGATAGCGGGAGGGCCGGCCAAAAACATTCAGTACTTC.

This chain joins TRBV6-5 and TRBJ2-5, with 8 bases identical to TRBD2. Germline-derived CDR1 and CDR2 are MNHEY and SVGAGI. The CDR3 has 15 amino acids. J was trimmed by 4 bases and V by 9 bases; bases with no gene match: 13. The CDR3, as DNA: TGTGCCAGTACGGAGGCGGGAGGAAGGTCAGAGACCCAGTACTTC. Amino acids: CASTEAGGRSETQYF.

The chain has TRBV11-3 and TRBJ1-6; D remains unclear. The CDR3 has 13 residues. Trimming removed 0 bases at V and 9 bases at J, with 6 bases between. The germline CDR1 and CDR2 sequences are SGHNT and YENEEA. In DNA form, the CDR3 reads TGTGCCAGCAGCTTAGAGGGTGGTTCACCCCTCCACTTT. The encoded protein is CASSLEGGSPLHF.

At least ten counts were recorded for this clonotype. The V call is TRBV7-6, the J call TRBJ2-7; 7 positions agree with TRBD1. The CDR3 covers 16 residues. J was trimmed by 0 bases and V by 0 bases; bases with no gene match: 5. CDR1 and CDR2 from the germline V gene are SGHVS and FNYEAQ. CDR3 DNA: TGTGCCAGCAGCTTAGCGCTGGCAGGGGGCTCCTACGAGCAGTACTTC. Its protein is CASSLALAGGSYEQYF.

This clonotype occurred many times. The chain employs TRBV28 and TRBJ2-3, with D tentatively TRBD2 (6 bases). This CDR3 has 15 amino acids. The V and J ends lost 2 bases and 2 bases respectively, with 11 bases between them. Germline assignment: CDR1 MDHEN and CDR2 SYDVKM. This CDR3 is CASSLRGGTTDTQYF. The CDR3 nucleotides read TGTGCCAGCAGTTTAAGGGGCGGGACCACAGATACGCAGTATTTT. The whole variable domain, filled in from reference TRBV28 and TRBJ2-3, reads DVKVTQSSRYLVKRTGEKVFLECVQDMDHENMFWYRQDPGLGLRLIYFSYDVKMKEKGDIPEGYSVSREKKERFSLILESASTNQTSMYLCASSLRGGTTDTQYFGPGTRLTVL.

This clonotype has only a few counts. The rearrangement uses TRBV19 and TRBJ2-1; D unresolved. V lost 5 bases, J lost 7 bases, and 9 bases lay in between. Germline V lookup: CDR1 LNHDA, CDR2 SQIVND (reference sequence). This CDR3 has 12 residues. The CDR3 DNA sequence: TGTGCCAGTAGTCCCGACATGAATGAGCAGTTCTTC. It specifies CASSPDMNEQFF. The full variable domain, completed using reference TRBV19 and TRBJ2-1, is DGGITQSPKYLFRKEGQNVTLSCEQNLNHDAMYWYRQDPGQGLRLIYYSQIVNDFQKGDIAEGYSVSREKKESFPLTVTSAQKNPTAFYLCASSPDMNEQFFGPGTRLTVL.

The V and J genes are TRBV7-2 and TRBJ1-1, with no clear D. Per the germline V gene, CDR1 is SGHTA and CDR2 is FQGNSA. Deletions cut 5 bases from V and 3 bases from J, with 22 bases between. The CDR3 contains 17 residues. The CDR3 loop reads CASSLHARRQRDTEAFF. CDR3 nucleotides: TGTGCCAGCAGCCTCCACGCCCGGAGACAAAGGGACACTGAAGCTTTCTTT.